These T cell receptor beta chains were read from a single sample in a study of technical replicates of blood from four donors. Here immunoSEQ multiplex PCR was the method, and the copy in TCRdb shows in-frame clones only, minus some. The repertoire holds 65,000 to 85,000 clones, with approximately 94% as singletons. Sequenced material: T cells isolated from PBMCs. The receptors here all came from a human donor in good health. The CDR3 runs from the conserved cysteine through the conserved F or W. Each record gives: J gene, clone size, D gene, V gene, CDR3 protein, CDR3 DNA. D genes are given only for firm matches. Part of the rows lack a size; the others show once, few, many or a class for expanded clones.

>TRBJ1-3|.|.|TRBV11-2
CASSLDPSGRKNTIYF
TGTGCCAGCAGCTTAGACCCCTCAGGGCGTAAGAACACCATATATTTT
>TRBJ1-2|once|.|TRBV7-2
CASRWGGDGYGYTF
TGTGCCAGCAGATGGGGAGGGGATGGGTATGGCTACACCTTC
>TRBJ2-2|.|.|TRBV6-4
CASSDRDTGELFF
TGTGCCAGCAGTGACCGGGACACCGGGGAGCTGTTTTTT
>TRBJ2-3|.|.|TRBV9
CASSVVGAEWADTQYF
TGTGCCAGCAGCGTAGTAGGGGCAGAGTGGGCAGATACGCAGTATTTT
>TRBJ2-7|few|TRBD1|TRBV19
CASRKQGAHEQYF
TGTGCCAGTAGGAAACAGGGGGCCCACGAGCAGTACTTC
>TRBJ2-1|.|TRBD2|TRBV7-6
CASSFRLAGNEQFF
TGTGCCAGCAGCTTTCGCCTAGCGGGAAATGAGCAGTTCTTC
>TRBJ2-1|.|TRBD2|TRBV28
CASSLPAGAGYNEQFF
TGTGCCAGCAGTTTACCAGCGGGAGCCGGCTACAATGAGCAGTTCTTC
>TRBJ2-1|.|.|TRBV7-2
CASSLDSSSYNEQFF
TGTGCCAGCAGCTTAGACAGCAGCTCCTACAATGAGCAGTTCTTC
>TRBJ2-1|.|.|TRBV25-1
CASSEKQARNEQFF
TGTGCCAGCAGTGAGAAGCAGGCCCGCAATGAGCAGTTCTTC
>TRBJ2-7|.|.|TRBV4-1
CASSQVGVGNNYEQYF
TGCGCCAGCAGCCAAGTCGGAGTCGGGAACAACTACGAGCAGTACTTC
>TRBJ2-3|.|.|TRBV6-4
CASSDSRGTDTQYF
TGTGCCAGCAGTGACTCTCGGGGCACAGATACGCAGTATTTT
>TRBJ2-5|.|TRBD2|TRBV5-6
CASSLTLAEETQYF
TGTGCCAGCAGCTTGACCCTAGCGGAAGAGACCCAGTACTTC
>TRBJ2-7|.|.|TRBV9
CASSERPSYEQYF
TGTGCCAGCAGCGAGCGGCCTTCCTACGAGCAGTACTTC
>TRBJ1-2|few|TRBD1|TRBV6-5
CASSPTGGADYGYTF
TGTGCCAGCAGTCCCACAGGGGGCGCTGACTATGGCTACACCTTC
>TRBJ2-3|.|.|TRBV29-1
CSVVWEGTDTQYF
TGCAGCGTTGTGTGGGAGGGCACAGATACGCAGTATTTT
>TRBJ1-5|.|.|TRBV7-9
CASTTGTNQPQHF
TGTGCCAGCACCACAGGTACCAATCAGCCCCAGCATTTT
>TRBJ2-2|.|.|TRBV18
CASSPRTGLNTGELFF
TGTGCCAGCTCACCTCGCACAGGGTTGAACACCGGGGAGCTGTTTTTT
>TRBJ2-2|.|.|TRBV10-1
CASQQENTGELFF
TGCGCCAGTCAACAGGAGAACACCGGGGAGCTGTTTTTT
>TRBJ1-5|once|.|TRBV6-5
CASSSGASNQPQHF
TGTGCCAGCAGTTCAGGGGCTAGCAATCAGCCCCAGCATTTT
>TRBJ1-3|few|TRBD1|TRBV5-1
CASSFGQASSGNTIYF
TGCGCCAGCAGCTTTGGACAGGCCTCCTCTGGAAACACCATATATTTT
>TRBJ2-1|.|TRBD2|TRBV23-1
CASSQSRLAGLYNEQFF
TGCGCCAGCAGTCAATCCAGGCTAGCGGGGCTATACAATGAGCAGTTCTTC
>TRBJ1-4|.|TRBD1|TRBV30
CAWLGLTGQAHEKLFF
TGTGCCTGGTTAGGACTTACGGGACAGGCTCATGAAAAACTGTTTTTT